These 18 T cell receptor beta chains originate from one sample sequenced in a study of shared clonotypes between healthy human individuals. Some clones are missing from TCRdb's copy, which holds only in-frame ones; the method was immunoSEQ multiplex PCR. The repertoire holds about 1 million clones, with more than 65% as singletons. The sample consisted of memory CD4+ T cells sorted from blood. Subset specified: CD45RA-negative fraction. The source of these receptors is a man aged 18 to 30 in good health.

V usage is TRBV14 and J usage is TRBJ2-4, with D tentatively TRBD1 (6 bases). The ends were cut back, 4 bases at V and 5 bases at J, with 9 bases in the middle. The CDR3 length is 13 residues. Per germline, CDR1 SGHDN and CDR2 FVKESK. The CDR3 loop is CASSPGVQNIQYF. The CDR3 coding sequence is TGTGCCAGCAGCCCAGGGGTCCAAAACATTCAGTACTTC.

The J gene is TRBJ2-2, the V gene TRBV7-8, with 12 positions matching TRBD1. V was clipped by 2 bases and J by 5 bases; unmatched bases: 3. The length of the CDR3 is 16 residues. In germline, CDR1 is SGHVS, CDR2 FQNEAQ. The CDR3 region has the DNA TGTGCCAGCAGCTTAAGGGACAGGGGGCCGACCGGGGAGCTGTTTTTT. Translated, it gives CASSLRDRGPTGELFF.

This clone was seen only a few times. This chain links TRBV30 with TRBJ2-7; D may be TRBD1 (6 bases). Between the trimmed V and J ends, which lost 7 bases and 2 bases, there was a span of 18 bases. In germline, CDR1 is GTSNPN, CDR2 SVGIG (reference sequence). The CDR3 is 14 residues long. The CDR3 DNA reads as TGTGCCTCCTCCAGGGACAAACCCCCCTACGAGCAGTACTTC. Translation gives CASSRDKPPYEQYF.

The V and J genes are TRBV27 and TRBJ2-3; 8 bases line up with TRBD2. This CDR3 contains 17 residues. J gave up 1 base and V 6 bases, and 12 bases lay outside the gene matches. Germline V gene data show CDR1 as MNHEY and CDR2 as SMNVEV (reference sequence). This CDR3 reads CASSPPGLVSRTDTQYF. As DNA, the CDR3 is TGTGCCAGCAGCCCGCCGGGACTAGTATCCCGCACAGATACGCAGTATTTT.

Points on this clone: Other DNA sequences of this sample code for an identical CDR3. The gene calls are TRBV19 and TRBJ1-1; tentatively, D is TRBD1 (5 bases). CDR3 size: 13 residues. V was pared by 3 bases and J by 3 bases, with 8 bases between. CDR1 LNHDA and CDR2 SQIVND come from the germline V gene (reference sequence). The CDR3 loop reads CASSISRDTEAFF. In DNA form, the CDR3 reads TGTGCCAGTAGTATTTCCAGGGACACTGAAGCTTTCTTT.

In DNA, the CDR3 is TGTGCCAGCAGTTCTAGGGCAGGGAGCTCCTACAATGAGCAGTTCTTC. Translated: CASSSRAGSSYNEQFF. This rearrangement joins TRBV2 to TRBJ2-1, with D perhaps assigned TRBD1 or TRBD2 (5 bases each). Deletions cut 5 bases from V and 0 bases from J, with 14 bases between. The CDR3 spans 16 residues. Germline V gives CDR1 SNHLY, CDR2 FYNNEI.

The chain has TRBV11-2 and TRBJ1-6; D not certain. CDR3 length equals 14 residues. V was trimmed by 4 bases and J by 4 bases, leaving 8 bases between them. CDR1 and CDR2 (germline): SGHAT, FQNNGV. The CDR3 DNA sequence: TGTGCCAGCAGCTCGGACGGGTATAATTCACCCCTCCACTTT. This codes for CASSSDGYNSPLHF.

In its sample, this clone was seen a few times. J is TRBJ2-5 and V is TRBV28; no clear D. CDR3 length equals 16 residues. V was pared by 0 bases and J by 4 bases, with 15 bases between. The germline V gene has CDR1 MDHEN and CDR2 SYDVKM. The CDR3 DNA reads as TGTGCCAGCAGTTTATGGGGCCCGACCAGGCGAGAGACCCAGTACTTC. Its protein product is CASSLWGPTRRETQYF.

V is TRBV13 and J is TRBJ2-2; perhaps TRBD1 as D (6 bases). Germline CDR1 reads PRHDT; CDR2 reads FYEKMQ (reference sequence). Trimming shortened V by 6 bases and J by 3 bases, and 8 bases separated the two germline ends. This CDR3 has 13 residues. CDR3 nucleotide sequence: TGTGCCAGCAGGTACAGGGACACCGGGGAGCTGTTTTTT. It codes for CASRYRDTGELFF.

The rearrangement uses TRBV18 and TRBJ1-2; 8 nucleotides align to TRBD1. Germline CDR1 KGHSH, CDR2 LQKENI. This CDR3 has 15 amino acids. V shed 3 bases and J 0 bases; nucleotides not matched to a gene: 3. The CDR3 protein is CASSPGTGANYGYTF. CDR3 coding DNA: TGTGCCAGCTCACCCGGGACAGGAGCTAACTATGGCTACACCTTC.

This chain uses TRBV7-6 with TRBJ1-5; no definite D call. The V end was cut by 5 bases, the J end by 7 bases, with 12 bases between. This CDR3 has 13 residues. Germline V gene data show CDR1 as SGHVS and CDR2 as FNYEAQ. The DNA for the CDR3 is TGTGCCAGCAGCCCCGGGCCGGCCCAGCCCCAGCATTTT. Translation gives CASSPGPAQPQHF.

This clone has ten or more counts. The CDR3 region has the DNA TGTGCCAGCACCCGAGGGCAGGGCAACCAAGAGACCCAGTACTTC. It yields the protein CASTRGQGNQETQYF. J is TRBJ2-5 and V is TRBV5-4; D may be TRBD1 or TRBD2 (5 bases each). Trimming cost V 6 bases and J 0 bases, with 15 bases left between them. The length of the CDR3 is 15 residues. Germline loops: CDR1 SGHNT, CDR2 YYREEE (reference sequence).

The CDR3 DNA reads as TGTGCCAGCAGCCTTCCTGGGAATAAGGTCTATGGCTACACCTTC. Its translation is CASSLPGNKVYGYTF. This chain uses TRBV4-2 with TRBJ1-2; D unresolved. Trimming shortened V by 4 bases and J by 4 bases, and 16 bases separated the two germline ends. CDR1 is LGHNA and CDR2 is YNFKEQ in the germline V gene. The CDR3 is made up of 15 amino acids.

This clone was observed a few times. In DNA form, the CDR3 reads TGTGCTAGTGGTTTGGGAACAGGGTATAATGGCTACACCTTC. Translation: CASGLGTGYNGYTF. V gene TRBV12-5 combines with J gene TRBJ1-2; a weak D match, TRBD1 (6 bases). Looked up from germline, CDR1 is LGHNT and CDR2 is FRNRAP. The germline V and J ends were trimmed by 1 base and 6 bases, with 12 bases remaining between them. This CDR3 has 14 residues.

The chain employs TRBV19 and TRBJ2-2, with TRBD2 matching over 13 bases. The CDR3 runs to 15 residues. The J segment lost 7 bases and the V segment lost 1 base, leaving 0 bases of the junction unmatched. Germline CDR1 reads LNHDA; CDR2 reads SQIVND (reference sequence). The CDR3 region is CASSIGTSGSGELFF. CDR3 nucleotides: TGTGCCAGTAGTATAGGGACTAGCGGGAGCGGGGAGCTGTTTTTT.

V is TRBV10-3 and J is TRBJ2-1, with 7 nucleotides matching TRBD1. The V gene end was trimmed by 7 bases and the J gene end by 6 bases; junction bases not matched to a gene: 3. CDR1 ENHRY and CDR2 SYGVKD come from the germline V gene. The CDR3 has 12 residues. This chain's CDR3 is CAINRGVNEQFF. The CDR3 coding sequence is TGTGCCATCAACAGGGGTGTCAATGAGCAGTTCTTC.

The chain has TRBV7-8 and TRBJ2-7; 10 bases fit TRBD1. CDR3 size: 19 residues. V lost 1 base to trimming and J lost 1 base; unmatched junction nucleotides: 13. The germline V gene has CDR1 SGHVS and CDR2 FQNEAQ. CDR3 in DNA: TGTGCCAGCAGCTTAGACAGAGACCCACGACAGGGGGCTTCCTACGAGCAGTACTTC. Translation: CASSLDRDPRQGASYEQYF.

In this sample, this clone turned up many times. The CDR3 region is CASSFGHRTSGGEQYF. The DNA for the CDR3 is TGTGCCAGCAGCTTCGGACATCGGACTAGCGGTGGCGAGCAGTACTTC. The chain carries TRBV7-6 and TRBJ2-7; 10 nucleotides line up with TRBD2. V gave up 3 bases and J gave up 6 bases; unmatched junction bases: 11. Germline assignment: CDR1 SGHVS and CDR2 FNYEAQ. The CDR3 runs 16 residues.